The 17 T cell receptor beta chains reported below all come from one sample, sequenced in a study of blood T cells in healthy people across ages. For the second PCR, which ran for about 7 to 12 cycles, a sample-barcoded 5' primer and a J-beta primer mix were used. Via MiXCR, TCRdb re-called the 5' RACE reads, giving one row per CDR3 protein. The sample includes approximately 730,000 distinct CDR3 sequences, more than 40% of them seen just once. The sample was blood. These receptors were collected from a woman in her fifties or sixties in good health.

Only a few counts were recorded for this clonotype. J is TRBJ1-5 and V is TRBV20-1; 10 bases map to TRBD1. This CDR3 has 14 amino acids. Germline lookup yields CDR1 DFQATT and CDR2 SNEGSKA (reference sequence). V shed 5 bases, J shed 7 bases, and the junction held 8 bases outside the gene matches. CDR3 residues: CSAWDRGGGQPQHF. The CDR3 DNA reads TGCAGTGCTTGGGACAGGGGAGGAGGGCAGCCCCAGCATTTT.

This clonotype was counted many times. V is TRBV27 and J is TRBJ2-7; perhaps TRBD1 as D (6 bases). This CDR3 has 14 residues. Trimming pared 6 bases from V and 2 bases from J, leaving 14 bases between. Germline V CDR1 and CDR2: MNHEY, SMNVEV (reference sequence). For the CDR3, the DNA is TGTGCCAGCAGGACCGAAGGACAGCCCTACGAGCAGTACTTC. This gives the protein CASRTEGQPYEQYF.

This clonotype was counted only a few times. V and J are TRBV7-2 and TRBJ2-7; possibly TRBD1 for D (6 bases). The V gene's germline CDR1 is SGHTA and CDR2 FQGNSA. V lost 1 base and J lost 4, with 14 bases in between. This CDR3 is built from 15 residues. The CDR3 here is CASSLGAGTQYEQYF. As DNA, the CDR3 is TGTGCCAGCAGCTTAGGAGCCGGGACACAGTACGAGCAGTACTTC. The whole variable domain, remainder taken from reference TRBV7-2 and TRBJ2-7, is GAGVSQSPSNKVTEKGKDVELRCDPISGHTALYWYRQSLGQGLEFLIYFQGNSAPDKSGLPSDRFSAERTGGSVSTLTIQRTQQEDSAVYLCASSLGAGTQYEQYFGPGTRLTVT.

The V call is TRBV6-2 or TRBV6-3, the J call TRBJ2-3; unclear D gene. Trimming stripped 8 bases from V and 8 bases from J, with 17 bases between. This CDR3 has 13 amino acids. Germline values: CDR1 MNHEY, CDR2 SVGEGT. CDR3 sequence: CASVPTPIGTQYF. The CDR3 nucleotides are TGTGCCAGCGTTCCTACACCTATCGGTACGCAGTATTTT.

The CDR3 loop is CSAGSLRTIQETQYF. The CDR3 region has the DNA TGCAGTGCTGGCTCCCTTCGGACAATCCAAGAGACCCAGTACTTC. V and J are TRBV20-1 and TRBJ2-5, with a possible D match to TRBD1 (5 bases). The CDR3 is 15 amino acids. V was pared by 5 bases and J by 1 base, with 17 bases between. Germline CDR1 reads DFQATT; CDR2 reads SNEGSKA (reference sequence).

About this clonotype itself: A much larger clone lies a single base off, so this may be a read error. The CDR3 DNA reads TGCAGTGCTAGGGGGGGGCTACATGAGACCCAGTACTTC. Amino acid sequence: CSARGGLHETQYF. V is TRBV20-1 and J is TRBJ2-7, with D possibly matching TRBD2 (7 bases). The DNA end favors TRBJ2-5, so the J call may be wrong. Germline V CDR1 and CDR2: DFQATT, SNEGSKA (reference sequence). The length of the CDR3 is 13 residues.

The chain combines TRBV7-9 with TRBJ1-6; D gene ambiguous. CDR1 and CDR2 (germline): SEHNR, FQNEAQ (reference sequence). V lost 5 bases and J lost 11, with 16 bases in between. The CDR3 has 14 residues. CDR3 in amino acids: CASSDDGKNPPLHF. CDR3 in DNA: TGTGCCAGCAGCGACGACGGGAAGAACCCACCCCTCCACTTT.

V is TRBV20-1 and J is TRBJ2-5; 8 bases agree with TRBD2. V was pared by 3 bases and J by 1 base, with 7 bases of the junction left unmatched. Germline CDR1 and CDR2: DFQATT and SNEGSKA (reference sequence). The CDR3 covers 15 residues. The CDR3 loop reads CSARPLAGRQETQYF. In DNA, the CDR3 is TGCAGTGCTAGGCCGTTAGCGGGGCGCCAAGAGACCCAGTACTTC.

This clonotype has a handful of counts. This chain links TRBV3-1 with TRBJ2-7; D not resolved. This CDR3 comprises 16 residues. CDR1 and CDR2 (germline): LGHDT, YNNKEL (reference sequence). Deletions cut 1 base from V and 5 bases from J, with 18 bases between. The CDR3 spells CASSQVWGRAPNEQYF. The CDR3 DNA reads as TGTGCCAGCAGCCAAGTATGGGGTAGGGCTCCCAACGAGCAGTACTTC.

This clonotype occurred many times. This chain connects TRBV10-3 to TRBJ1-1; D is unclear. CDR3 size: 12 residues. Trimming left V 7 bases short and J 3 bases short, with 9 bases between. In germline, CDR1 is ENHRY, CDR2 SYGVKD. The CDR3 nucleotides are TGTGCCATCAAGTTCGGGGACACTGAAGCTTTCTTT. This codes for CAIKFGDTEAFF.

The chain joins TRBV5-1 to TRBJ2-7; 7 nucleotides line up with TRBD1. This CDR3 region has 15 residues. The J segment lost 7 bases and the V segment lost 4 bases, leaving 14 bases of the junction unmatched. CDR1 and CDR2 from the germline V gene are SGHRS and YFSETQ. The CDR3 sequence: CASSPRQGDNNEQYF. In DNA form, the CDR3 reads TGCGCCAGCAGCCCGAGACAGGGCGATAACAATGAGCAGTACTTC.

Note on this clonotype: Likely a read error: the CDR3 ends without its conserved phenylalanine or tryptophan. This rearrangement joins TRBV29-1 to TRBJ2-1; 9 nucleotides line up with TRBD1. Judging by the DNA end, TRBJ2-7 fits better; the J call may be wrong. Germline loops: CDR1 SQVTM, CDR2 ANQGSEA. This CDR3 comprises 14 residues. CDR3 in amino acids: CSVLSGTGIYEQYY. In nucleotides, the CDR3 is TGCAGCGTTCTGAGCGGGACAGGGATCTACGAGCAGTACTAC.

This clonotype was seen at least ten times. The chain has TRBV4-1 and TRBJ2-1, with TRBD2 matching over 8 bases. The germline CDR1 and CDR2 sequences are MGHRA and YSYEKL. The CDR3 contains 17 residues. V lost 3 bases and J lost 6; bases outside the gene matches: 13. CDR3 sequence (DNA): TGCGCCAGCAGCCACCATCACAGGACTAGCCGGGGCAATGAGCAGTTCTTC. The encoded protein is CASSHHHRTSRGNEQFF.

The CDR3 loop reads CASSPKGWGDETQYF. CDR3 DNA sequence: TGTGCCAGCAGCCCCAAAGGGTGGGGGGACGAGACCCAGTACTTC. The genes are TRBV4-2 and TRBJ2-5; maybe TRBD2 (6 bases). The CDR3 is made up of 15 amino acids. V was clipped by 4 bases and J by 5 bases, with 17 bases between them. CDR1 and CDR2 from the germline V gene are LGHNA and YNFKEQ.

This clonotype was detected many times. The V and J genes are TRBV7-6 and TRBJ2-7; perhaps TRBD2 as D (6 bases). This CDR3 has 16 amino acids. CDR1 is SGHVS and CDR2 is FNYEAQ in the germline V gene. Trimming took 3 bases from V and 2 from J, leaving 17 bases between them. The CDR3 coding sequence is TGTGCCAGCAGCTTTAGACCCGGGACTGAAACCTACGAGCAGTACTTC. Amino acids: CASSFRPGTETYEQYF.

This chain connects TRBV6-2 or TRBV6-3 to TRBJ1-4; D possibly corresponds to TRBD1 (5 bases). Trimming cost V 6 bases and J 2 bases, with 16 bases left between them. Per the germline V gene, CDR1 is MNHEY and CDR2 is SVGEGT. This CDR3 has 16 amino acids. The chain's CDR3 is CASSEQGFFTNEKLFF. Written as DNA, the CDR3 is TGTGCCAGCAGCGAGCAGGGTTTCTTCACTAATGAAAAACTGTTTTTT.

The chain couples TRBV6-5 to TRBJ2-1; D is undetermined. Per germline, CDR1 MNHEY and CDR2 SVGAGI. The V end lost 6 bases, the J end lost 12 bases, and 21 bases lay between the germline ends. This CDR3 has 14 residues. The CDR3, as DNA: TGTGCCAGCAGCTCTACCTTTCCTGATCTACGGCAGTTCTTC. Protein product: CASSSTFPDLRQFF.